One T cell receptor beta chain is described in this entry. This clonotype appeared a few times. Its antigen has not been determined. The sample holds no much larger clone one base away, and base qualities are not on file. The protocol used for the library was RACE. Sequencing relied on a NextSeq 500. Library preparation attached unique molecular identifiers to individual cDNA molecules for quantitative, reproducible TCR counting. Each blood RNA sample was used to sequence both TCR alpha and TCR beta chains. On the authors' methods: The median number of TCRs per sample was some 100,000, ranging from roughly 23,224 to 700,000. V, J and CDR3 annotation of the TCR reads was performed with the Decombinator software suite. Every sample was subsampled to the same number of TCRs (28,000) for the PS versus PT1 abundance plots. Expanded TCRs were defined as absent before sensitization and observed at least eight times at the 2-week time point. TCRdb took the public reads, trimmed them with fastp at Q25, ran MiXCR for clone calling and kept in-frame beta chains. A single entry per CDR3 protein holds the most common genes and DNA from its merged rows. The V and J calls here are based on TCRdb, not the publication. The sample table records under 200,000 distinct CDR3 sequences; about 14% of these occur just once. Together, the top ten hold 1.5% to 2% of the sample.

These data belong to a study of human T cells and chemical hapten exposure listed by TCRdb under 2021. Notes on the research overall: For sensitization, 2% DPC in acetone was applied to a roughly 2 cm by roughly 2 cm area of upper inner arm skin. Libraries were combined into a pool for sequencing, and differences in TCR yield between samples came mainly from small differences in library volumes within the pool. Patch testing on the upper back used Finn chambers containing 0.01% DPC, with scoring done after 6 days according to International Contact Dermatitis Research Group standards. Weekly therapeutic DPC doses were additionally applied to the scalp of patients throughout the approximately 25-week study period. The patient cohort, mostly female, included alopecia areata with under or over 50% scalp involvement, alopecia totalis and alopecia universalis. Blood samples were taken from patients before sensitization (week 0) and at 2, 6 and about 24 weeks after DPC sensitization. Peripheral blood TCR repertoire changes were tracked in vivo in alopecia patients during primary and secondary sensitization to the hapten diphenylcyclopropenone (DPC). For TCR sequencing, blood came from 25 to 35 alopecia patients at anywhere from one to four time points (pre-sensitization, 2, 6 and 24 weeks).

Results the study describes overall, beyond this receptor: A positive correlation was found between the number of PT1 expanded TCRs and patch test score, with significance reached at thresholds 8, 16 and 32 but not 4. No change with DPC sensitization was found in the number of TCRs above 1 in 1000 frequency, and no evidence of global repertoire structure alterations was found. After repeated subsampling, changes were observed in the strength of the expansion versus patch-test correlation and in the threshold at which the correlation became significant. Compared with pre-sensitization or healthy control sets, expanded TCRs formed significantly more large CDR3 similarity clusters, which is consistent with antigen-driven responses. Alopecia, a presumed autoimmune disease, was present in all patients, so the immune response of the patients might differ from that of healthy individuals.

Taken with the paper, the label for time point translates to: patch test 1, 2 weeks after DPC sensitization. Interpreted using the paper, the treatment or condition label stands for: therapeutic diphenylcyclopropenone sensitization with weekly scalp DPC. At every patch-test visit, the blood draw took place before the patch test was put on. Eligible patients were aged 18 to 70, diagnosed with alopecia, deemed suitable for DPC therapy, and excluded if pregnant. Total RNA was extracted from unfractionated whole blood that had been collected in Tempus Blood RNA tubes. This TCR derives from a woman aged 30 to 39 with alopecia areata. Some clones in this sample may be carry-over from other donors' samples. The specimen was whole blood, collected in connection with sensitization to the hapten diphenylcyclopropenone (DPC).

The CDR3 reads as follows: CASSPGGSSGNTIYF. Here is the DNA: TGTGCCAGCAGCCCGGGGGGCAGCTCTGGAAACACCATATATTTT. This sequence uses TRBV5-5 and TRBJ1-3, with TRBD1 as a weak D call on 6 bases. V is pared back by 4 bases and J by 0 bases, with 11 bases lying between the germline termini. The CDR3 holds 15 amino acids from the cysteine to the phenylalanine. The CDR3 DNA has 45 bases and is translated from base 1. Reading the germline V gene (reference sequence) gives CDR1 SGHKS and CDR2 YYEKEE.